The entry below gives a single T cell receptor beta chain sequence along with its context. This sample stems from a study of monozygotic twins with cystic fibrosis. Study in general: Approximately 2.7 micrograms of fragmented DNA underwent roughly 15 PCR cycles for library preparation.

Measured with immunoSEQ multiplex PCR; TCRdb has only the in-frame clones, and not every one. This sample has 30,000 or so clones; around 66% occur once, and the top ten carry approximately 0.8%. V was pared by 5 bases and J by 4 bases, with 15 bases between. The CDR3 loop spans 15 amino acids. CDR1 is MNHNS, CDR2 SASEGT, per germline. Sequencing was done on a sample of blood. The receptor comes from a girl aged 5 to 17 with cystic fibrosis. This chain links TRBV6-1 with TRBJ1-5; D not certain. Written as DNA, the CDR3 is TGTGCCAGCAGTCGCACAGACCTTAAGAATCAGCCCCAGCATTTT. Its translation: CASSRTDLKNQPQHF.